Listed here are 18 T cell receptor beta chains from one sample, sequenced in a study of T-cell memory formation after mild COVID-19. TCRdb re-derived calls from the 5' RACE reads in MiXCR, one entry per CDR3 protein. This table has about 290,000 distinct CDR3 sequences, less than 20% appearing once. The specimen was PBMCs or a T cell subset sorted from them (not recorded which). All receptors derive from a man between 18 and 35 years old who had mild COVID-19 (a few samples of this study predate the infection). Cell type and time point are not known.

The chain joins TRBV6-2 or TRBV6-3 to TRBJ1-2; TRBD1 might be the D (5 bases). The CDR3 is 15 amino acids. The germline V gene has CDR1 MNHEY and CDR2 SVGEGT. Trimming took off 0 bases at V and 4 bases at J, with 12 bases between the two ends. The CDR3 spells CASSYSIQEGYGYTF. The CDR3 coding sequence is TGTGCCAGCAGTTACTCGATACAGGAGGGCTATGGCTACACCTTC.

The CDR3 DNA reads TGTGCCAGCTGTTATTCAGGGGCGATCGAGCAGTACGTC. Translation gives CASCYSGAIEQYV. The rearrangement uses TRBV6-2 or TRBV6-3 and TRBJ2-7, with D maybe TRBD1 (6 bases). The germline V gene encodes CDR1 MNHEY and CDR2 SVGEGT. The CDR3 contains 13 residues.

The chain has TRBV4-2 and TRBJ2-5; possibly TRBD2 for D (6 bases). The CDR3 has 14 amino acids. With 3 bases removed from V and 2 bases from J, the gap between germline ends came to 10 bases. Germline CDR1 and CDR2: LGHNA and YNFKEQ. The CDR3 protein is CASSHPAGQETQYF. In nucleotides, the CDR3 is TGTGCCAGCAGCCATCCGGCGGGGCAAGAGACCCAGTACTTC.

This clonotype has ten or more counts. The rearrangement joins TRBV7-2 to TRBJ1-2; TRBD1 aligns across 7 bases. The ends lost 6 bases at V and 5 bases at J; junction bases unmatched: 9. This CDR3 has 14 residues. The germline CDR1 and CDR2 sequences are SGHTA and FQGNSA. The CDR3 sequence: CASSSNRGEYGYTF. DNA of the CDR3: TGTGCCAGCAGTTCGAACAGGGGAGAATATGGCTACACCTTC.

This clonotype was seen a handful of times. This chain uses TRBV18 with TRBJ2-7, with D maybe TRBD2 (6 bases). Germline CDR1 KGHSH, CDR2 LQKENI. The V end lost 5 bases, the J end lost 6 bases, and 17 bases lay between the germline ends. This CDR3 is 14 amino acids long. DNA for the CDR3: TGTGCCAGCTCATCTTTAGGAGGGGTAGGCGAGCAGTACGTC. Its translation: CASSSLGGVGEQYV.

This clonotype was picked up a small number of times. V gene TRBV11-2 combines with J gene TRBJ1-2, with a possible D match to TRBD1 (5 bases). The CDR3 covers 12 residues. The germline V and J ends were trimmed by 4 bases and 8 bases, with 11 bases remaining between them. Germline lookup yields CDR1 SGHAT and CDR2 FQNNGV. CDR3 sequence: CASSWGGEGYTF. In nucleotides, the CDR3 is TGTGCCAGCAGCTGGGGGGGGGAAGGCTACACCTTC.

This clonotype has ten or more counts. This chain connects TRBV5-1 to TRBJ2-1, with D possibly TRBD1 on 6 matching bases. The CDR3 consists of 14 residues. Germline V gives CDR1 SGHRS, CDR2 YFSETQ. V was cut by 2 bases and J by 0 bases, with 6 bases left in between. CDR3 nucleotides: TGCGCCAGCAGCTTACAGGGCTCCTACAATGAGCAGTTCTTC. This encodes CASSLQGSYNEQFF.

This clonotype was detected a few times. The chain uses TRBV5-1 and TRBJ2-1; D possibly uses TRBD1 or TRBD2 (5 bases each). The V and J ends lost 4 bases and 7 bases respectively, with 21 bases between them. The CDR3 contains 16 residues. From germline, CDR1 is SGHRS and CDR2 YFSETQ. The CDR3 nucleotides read TGCGCCAGCAGCGACCCCGGGGCCCTGGCTAGGAATGAGCAGTTCTTC. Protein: CASSDPGALARNEQFF.

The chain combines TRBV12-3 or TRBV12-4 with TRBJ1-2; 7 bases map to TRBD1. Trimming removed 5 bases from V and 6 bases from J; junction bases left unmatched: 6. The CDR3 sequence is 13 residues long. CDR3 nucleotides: TGTGCCAGCAGTCGGAGACAGGGACATGGCTACACCTTC. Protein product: CASSRRQGHGYTF.

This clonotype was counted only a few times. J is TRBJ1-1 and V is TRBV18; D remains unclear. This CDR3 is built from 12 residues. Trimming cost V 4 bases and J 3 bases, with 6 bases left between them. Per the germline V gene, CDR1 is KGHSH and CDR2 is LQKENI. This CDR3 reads CASSQGYTEAFF. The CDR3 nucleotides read TGTGCCAGCTCACAGGGCTACACTGAAGCTTTCTTT.

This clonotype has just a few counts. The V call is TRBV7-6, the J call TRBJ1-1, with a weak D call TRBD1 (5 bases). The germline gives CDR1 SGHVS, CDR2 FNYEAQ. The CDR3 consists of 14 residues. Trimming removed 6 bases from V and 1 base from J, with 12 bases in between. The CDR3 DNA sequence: TGTGCCAGCAGTAGGACCGGGGGGAACACTGAAGCTTTCTTT. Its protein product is CASSRTGGNTEAFF.

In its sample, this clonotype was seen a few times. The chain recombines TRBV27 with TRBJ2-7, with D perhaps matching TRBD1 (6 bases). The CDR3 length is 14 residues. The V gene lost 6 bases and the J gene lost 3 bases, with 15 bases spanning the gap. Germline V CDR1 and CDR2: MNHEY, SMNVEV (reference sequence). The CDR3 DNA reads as TGTGCCAGCAGCGCACTCCAGACAGGCTACGAGCAGTACTTC. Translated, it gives CASSALQTGYEQYF.

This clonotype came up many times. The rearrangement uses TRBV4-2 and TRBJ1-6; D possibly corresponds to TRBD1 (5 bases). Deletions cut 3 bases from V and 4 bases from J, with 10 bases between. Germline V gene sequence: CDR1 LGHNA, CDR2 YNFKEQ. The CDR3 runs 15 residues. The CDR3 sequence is CASSHTSGYNSPLHF. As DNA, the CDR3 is TGTGCCAGCAGCCACACCTCAGGGTATAATTCACCCCTCCACTTT.

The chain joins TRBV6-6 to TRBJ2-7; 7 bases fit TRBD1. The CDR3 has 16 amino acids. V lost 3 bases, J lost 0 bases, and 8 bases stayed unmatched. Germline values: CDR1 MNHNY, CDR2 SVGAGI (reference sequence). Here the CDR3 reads CASSYPQGGPSYEQYF. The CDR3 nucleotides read TGTGCCAGCAGTTATCCTCAAGGGGGCCCCTCCTACGAGCAGTACTTC.

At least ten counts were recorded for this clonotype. CDR3 in amino acids: CASSLINEQYF. In nucleotides, the CDR3 is TGTGCCAGCAGCTTGATCAACGAGCAGTACTTC. This rearrangement joins TRBV7-9 to TRBJ2-7, with D hard to call. V was cut by 3 bases and J by 5 bases, with 5 bases left in between. Germline CDR1 is SEHNR and CDR2 is FQNEAQ (reference sequence). This CDR3 is built from 11 residues. Full variable domain (remainder filled in from reference TRBV7-9 and TRBJ2-7): DTGVSQNPRHKITKRGQNVTFRCDPISEHNRLYWYRQTLGQGPEFLTYFQNEAQLEKSRLLSDRFSAERPKGSFSTLEIQRTEQGDSAMYLCASSLINEQYFGPGTRLTVT.

The CDR3 region is CASSLTGGGKYTF. Here the CDR3 DNA reads TGTGCCAGCAGCCTAACGGGGGGCGGAAAGTACACCTTC. This chain joins TRBV9 and TRBJ1-2, with a weak D call TRBD1 (6 bases). V lost 4 bases and J lost 11, with 18 bases in between. CDR1 SGDLS and CDR2 YYNGEE come from the germline V gene. This CDR3 has 13 amino acids.

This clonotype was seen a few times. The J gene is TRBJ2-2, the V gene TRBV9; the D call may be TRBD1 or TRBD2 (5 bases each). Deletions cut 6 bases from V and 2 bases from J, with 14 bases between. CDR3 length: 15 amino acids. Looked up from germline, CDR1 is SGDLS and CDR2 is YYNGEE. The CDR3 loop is CASTTLGTNTGELFF. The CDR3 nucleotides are TGTGCCAGCACCACTCTAGGGACCAACACCGGGGAGCTGTTTTTT.

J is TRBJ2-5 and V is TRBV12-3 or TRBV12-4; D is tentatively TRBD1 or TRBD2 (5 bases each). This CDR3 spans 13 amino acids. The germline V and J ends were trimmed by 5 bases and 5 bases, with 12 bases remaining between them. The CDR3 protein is CASSDSRRETQYF. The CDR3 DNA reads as TGTGCCAGCAGTGACAGCCGGAGGGAGACCCAGTACTTC.